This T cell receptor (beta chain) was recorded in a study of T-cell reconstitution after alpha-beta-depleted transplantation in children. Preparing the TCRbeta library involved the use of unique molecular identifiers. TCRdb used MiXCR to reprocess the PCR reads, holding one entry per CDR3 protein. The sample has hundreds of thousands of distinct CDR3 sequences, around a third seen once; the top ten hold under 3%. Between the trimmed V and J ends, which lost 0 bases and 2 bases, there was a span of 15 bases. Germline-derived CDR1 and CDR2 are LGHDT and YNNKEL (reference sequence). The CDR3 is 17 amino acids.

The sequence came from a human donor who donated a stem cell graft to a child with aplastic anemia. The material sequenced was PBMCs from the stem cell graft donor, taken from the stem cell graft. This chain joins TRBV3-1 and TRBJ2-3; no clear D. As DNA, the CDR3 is TGTGCCAGCAGCCAAGAATCTGGGCACTCGCCCACAGATACGCAGTATTTT. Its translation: CASSQESGHSPTDTQYF.